This T cell receptor (beta chain) was obtained from a study of T cells in Graves' hyperthyroidism and ophthalmopathy. Researchers took RNA transcripts and amplified the TCR beta CDR3 regions from them. RT-PCR in the first round (using the HTBI primer set) targeted the TCR CDR3. Each CDR3 protein gets one entry after TCRdb re-called the multiplex PCR reads with MiXCR. Counted here are about 700,000 distinct CDR3 sequences, about 45% occurring once; the ten biggest clones make up 7% to 7.5%. The study left out patients who had uncontrolled infection, other autoimmune disease, pregnancy or lactation. Together with thyroid ultrasound, orbital computed tomography, serum thyroxine and TRAb, clinical symptoms were used for diagnoses. This CDR3 is built from 11 residues. Germline loops: CDR1 SQVTM, CDR2 ANQGSEA. Broader study findings: In the blood, most expanded thyroid clonotypes above 0.001 appeared as well. The model made its ophthalmopathy prediction, and onset followed a median approximately six months later.

Comment on this clonotype: The antigen is unknown.

The clonotype comes from an adult man with Graves' disease, either hyperthyroidism or ophthalmopathy (not recorded which). The sequenced sample consisted of peripheral blood or thyroid tissue (not recorded which). The V call is TRBV29-1, the J call TRBJ1-2; D is possibly TRBD1 (6 bases). CDR3 in DNA: TGCAGTGCTGGAGAGGACAGATTCTACACCTTC. The encoded protein is CSAGEDRFYTF.